This T cell receptor beta chain was profiled in a study of OX40 agonist ivuxolimab in advanced cancers. Study at large: Roughly two fifths of patients had received prior checkpoint inhibitor therapy. Patients achieving partial responses numbered three: one hepatocellular carcinoma case and two cutaneous melanoma cases.

Study findings and constraints: Also showing low normalized T-cell clonal expansion were some of the nonresponders.

Patients were ruled out by autoimmune disease history or systemic immunosuppression. Some clones are missing from TCRdb's copy, which holds only in-frame ones; the method was immunoSEQ multiplex PCR. The data contain fewer than 85,000 clones, roughly 90% of them singletons. With regard to this clone: Its antigen is unknown.

The sequencing used CD4+ or CD8+ T cells sorted from blood, collected in a trial of the OX40 agonist ivuxolimab. The TCR sequence derives from an adult with an advanced solid tumor such as melanoma, head and neck, liver or kidney cancer.

The DNA for the CDR3 is TGCAGCACGCAGGGTTATCTGTCCCCAGATACGCAGTATTTT. The encoded protein is CSTQGYLSPDTQYF. V gene TRBV29-1 combines with J gene TRBJ2-3; the D gene is possibly TRBD1 (5 bases). V was pared by 8 bases and J by 4 bases, with 19 bases between. CDR1 is SQVTM, CDR2 ANQGSEA, per germline. CDR3 length equals 14 residues.